The source of this T cell receptor (beta chain) is a study of cytomegalovirus exposure and HLA in healthy donors (TCRdb year 2017). For the wider study: In an earlier analysis of roughly 590 of the donors, 250 to 350 Gb of sequence data and 117 million unique TCR beta sequences from approximately 180 million T cells were reported. The genetic ancestry cluster associated with self-reported Caucasian donors included around 76% of the 398 genotyped donors. HLA typing included class I and class II loci at four-digit resolution. All discovery cohort repertoires had been generated on a single sequencing platform. An earlier analysis of fewer than 750 of the donors used high-throughput TCR beta sequencing to judge whether each TCR beta V gene segment behaved as functional or pseudogenic. The study profiled the T cell repertoires of 500 to 800 subjects by immunosequencing and related them to cytomegalovirus serostatus. The number of typed donors differed by locus: roughly 629-640 for A, B, C, DRB1 and DQB1; 522 for DQA1; approximately 610 for DPA1; and some 430 for DPB1. Donor age, sex, ethnicity and CMV serostatus were compiled alongside the repertoire data. On average, roughly 240,000 unique TCR beta nucleotide sequences were sequenced per donor among a few hundred genotyped donors of the cohort, with around 19% of those sequences being non-productive. An early release covering roughly 580 HLA-typed donors comprised approximately 300 gigabases of sequencing data and around 80 million unique TCR sequences. A later analysis re-examined previously published TCR beta repertoires from just over 650 donors and added high-resolution HLA genotyping to investigate patterns of TCR occurrence. Rather than drawing on any new phenotypic data, the later analysis identified candidate immune exposures from TCR beta sequences and the way those sequences occurred across donors. High-throughput TCR immunosequencing, statistical association of individual TCRs with disease status, and machine learning were combined to predict cytomegalovirus infection status. In a later genetic analysis, genome-wide SNP genotypes for about three fifths of the 666 donors were used, and that subset was treated as a discovery cohort. The study aimed to test whether cataloging public T cell receptors could reveal signatures of past pathogen exposure. Five DR-DQ haplotypes were handled as single units for association and clustering, since linkage in the cohort was strong. A separate validation cohort of approximately 130 different subjects was used in addition to the 666-subject first cohort. What the work shows at the level of the full study, not this receptor alone: The classifier was reported to diagnose cytomegalovirus status with high specificity and sensitivity in both the original and validation cohorts. According to a later analysis, parvovirus B19, influenza, CMV and Epstein-Barr virus appeared linked to several top co-occurrence clusters. Only TCR beta chains were sequenced in this cohort, and the absence of alpha or paired-chain data limited detectable features. The earlier analysis of 587 of the donors excluded 15 to 20 rarely observed V segments, including chromosome 9 orphons, because counts were too low. In an earlier analysis of roughly 500 of the donors, most TCR beta V segments appeared in productive rearrangements about 87% or about 30% of the time, broadly matching IMGT annotations. The authors suggested that the approach could potentially be extended to other disease states and immunological phenotypes. In a later analysis, the rate of TCR association differed among HLA loci, with DRB1 alleles having the most associated TCRs and HLA-C alleles having the fewest. Immune exposure information for the cohort was limited to CMV serostatus. In a later analysis, HLA-associated TCR beta chains showed more clonal expansion and lower generation probabilities than non-associated chains that were equally common. A cluster of highly shared sequence variants was judged likely to be a technical artifact of the sequencing pipeline. Because the 87-base-pair reads could not distinguish some IMGT-functional V segments, including TRBV6-2 and TRBV6-3, those segments were excluded. A later genetic analysis reported fewer N-insertions in productive TCRs among donors in an Asian-associated ancestry cluster than the roughly 690-donor mean. Correlated functional status among segregating V segments might be attributable to linkage disequilibrium, but an unknown experimental factor could not be ruled out. Presence/absence analyses assumed roughly uniform sequencing depth across donors, an assumption that may not hold. In a later analysis, most CMV-associated TCR beta chains were found to appear HLA-restricted, with HLA associations seemingly driven largely by CMV exposure. A further reported finding was that TCR beta sequences accurately predicted the HLA-A and HLA-B alleles for most subjects in the first cohort. When HLA alleles, especially DR and DQ, strongly co-occurred, TCR associations were difficult to assign to individual alleles. While some public TCRs were present in many individuals, most TCR sequences turned up only very rarely across donors. Specific HLA alleles were associated with about 17,000 TCR beta sequences at a false discovery rate of 0.05 in a later analysis. V-gene and J-gene trimming of TCR beta chains was associated with a missense DCLRE1C variant in a later genetic analysis, and the association was replicated in an independent cohort. The study listed 150 to 200 TCR beta chains as associated with cytomegalovirus. A few of the identified cytomegalovirus-associated TCR beta chains were confirmed in vitro to be specific for cytomegalovirus antigens. Because some donors lacked HLA typing at each locus, the association tests relied only on the typed subset.

In total, around 600 healthy bone marrow donors made up the cohort. At the time of sampling, every cohort member was nominally healthy, though immune exposures that went unrecorded were likely present. The donor tested CMV seronegative and was one of the 352 seronegative cohort members. A peripheral blood sample was collected from each donor, and TCR beta sequencing was performed on peripheral blood mononuclear cells. Genomic DNA extraction from the blood cell samples was performed with the Qiagen DNeasy Blood Extraction Kit. Note on this clone: This receptor's antigen is unknown. No much larger clone is present one base from it, and per-base qualities are unavailable.

V is reduced by 5 bases and J by 8 bases, leaving a spacing of 21 bases between them. The CDR3 covers 15 residues, taking in both the cysteine and the phenylalanine. Only the CDR3 region is kept as DNA, spanning 45 bases read in frame from base 1. The germline V gene yields SGHTS for CDR1 and YDEGEE for CDR2. The library was produced with the immunoSEQ multiplex PCR assay. For the multiplex PCR, a mixture combining 60 forward primers for TCR Vbeta segments and 13 reverse primers for TCR Jbeta segments was used. The CDR3 region of rearranged TCR beta genes was amplified from genomic DNA by a multiplex PCR assay. The amplified TCR beta libraries were sequenced on the Illumina HiSeq System as 87-base-pair reads. Concerning the study's data processing: A later analysis counted some 80 million unique TCR beta chains across the 666 repertoires, and 9 million to 14 million of these chains were shared by at least two donors. A nearest-neighbor algorithm error-corrected the raw reads and collapsed the reads into unique sequences, merging closely related sequences to remove PCR and sequencing errors. To assign V, D and J gene segments, CDR3 sequences were aligned to IMGT reference sequences. For a sequence to be retained, a match of at least six nucleotides to both a V gene segment and a J gene segment was required. A rearrangement counted as productive if the CDR3 had no stop codons and remained in frame with V and J, and every other rearrangement counted as non-productive. Following IMGT convention, CDR3 was defined as the stretch from the second conserved V-encoded cysteine up to the conserved J-encoded phenylalanine. In an earlier analysis of some 550 of the donors, sequences lacking an unambiguous match to a single V gene segment were excluded. An earlier analysis of 500 to 700 of the donors classified V segments as functional when productive rearrangements were above 56.7% and as segregating when the standard deviation between donors was above 5%. A statistical classification framework was built to diagnose cytomegalovirus status from the catalog of TCR beta chain sequences. In a later analysis, V and J genes were assigned by comparing TCR nucleotide sequences against IMGT/GENE-DB human TR gene sequences. A later analysis assigned CDR3 sequences and most-parsimonious VDJ recombination scenarios with the TCRdist pipeline. A later analysis defined each TCR beta chain by its CDR3 amino acid sequence plus V-gene family, and excluded reads lacking a unique V-gene family. A later analysis removed several hundred highly shared, low-generation-probability nucleotide sequences to deal with suspected cross-contamination and a sequencing artifact. For each public chain, a later analysis derived a clonal expansion index from normalized ranks of inferred template counts within each repertoire. Generation probabilities in a later analysis came from a VDJ recombination model fitted to out-of-frame rearrangements, and those results were checked against IGoR. A later analysis scored TCR-TCR, TCR-HLA and TCR-CMV co-occurrence with hypergeometric tests, applying a repertoire-size bias correction to TCR pairs. A later analysis estimated false discovery rates by permuting HLA or CMV assignments 20 times. A later analysis grouped co-occurring TCRs with DBSCAN, adding TCRdist sequence similarity when clustering within HLA-allele-positive subsets. Co-occurrence clustering excluded repertoires with fewer than 30,000 or more than 120,000 public chains, plus five with anomalous nucleotide sharing. This immuneACCESS table, as held by TCRdb, lists in-frame sequences with V and J called but not all clones. Of the missing ones, under half trace to an unresolved V gene in checked studies; the others have no known cause. The D gene and trimming were derived from the DNA, and the V and J assignments and clone size from that table. The sample profile shows about 200,000 clones; over 75% of them were found once. The ten most abundant clones make up approximately 2.4% of the sample.

The source is a woman aged 45-65 years in good health and CMV-seronegative. Sequencing used PBMCs. This chain joins TRBV5-8 to TRBJ2-3; the D segment could be TRBD2, given 5 matching bases. This receptor carries the CDR3 CASRGTLAHSGTQYF. The DNA sequence is TGTGCCAGCAGAGGCACCTTGGCGCACAGCGGTACGCAGTATTTT.